A selection of T cell receptor beta chains follows, all from one sample in a study of shared clonotypes between healthy human individuals. Sequenced by immunoSEQ multiplex PCR; TCRdb stores in-frame clones only, minus some. This table holds about 590,000 clones, 95% to 96% found once. Material for sequencing was naive CD8+ T cells sorted from blood. These receptors were obtained from a woman under 40 in good health. CDR3s include the opening cysteine and the closing phenylalanine or tryptophan. The order of the fields is clone size, D gene, J gene, V gene, CDR3 DNA, CDR3 protein. A D gene is named only where the DNA matches it firmly. Part of the rows lack a size; the others show once, few, many or a class for expanded clones.

once	TRBD1	TRBJ1-3	TRBV2	TGTGCCAGCAGGGAGGGACAGTCAGGAAACACCATATATTTT	CASREGQSGNTIYF
once	.	TRBJ2-2	TRBV9	TGTGCCAGCAGCGTAACCGGGACACCCGATGGGGAGCTGTTTTTT	CASSVTGTPDGELFF
.	.	TRBJ2-7	TRBV28	TGTGCCAGCAGTTTTAGCTTACCGCACTCCTACGAGCAGTACTTC	CASSFSLPHSYEQYF
.	TRBD2	TRBJ2-7	TRBV9	TGTGCCAGCAGCGTAGACCCAGGGACTAGCGGGAGAAACGAGCAGTACTTC	CASSVDPGTSGRNEQYF
.	.	TRBJ2-5	TRBV13	TGTGCCAGCACCCGTCCTGGAAAAGAGACCCAGTACTTC	CASTRPGKETQYF
.	.	TRBJ2-7	TRBV9	TGTGCCAGCAGCACTAACTCCTACGAGCAGTACTTC	CASSTNSYEQYF
.	.	TRBJ2-7	TRBV5-5	TGTGCCAGCAGCTCAGGGGGGAGGAAGTACTTC	CASSSGGRKYF
.	.	TRBJ2-1	TRBV4-1	TGCGCCAGCAGCCAAGGTCAGAGCGAGTTAATCAATGAGCAGTTCTTC	CASSQGQSELINEQFF
once	TRBD2	TRBJ2-7	TRBV6-6	TGTGCCACCGCGAATACTAGCGGGGCCTACGAGCAGTACTTC	CATANTSGAYEQYF
.	.	TRBJ2-2	TRBV5-4	TGTGCCAGCAGCTTCGATGGGGGGGAGCTGTTTTTT	CASSFDGGELFF
.	TRBD2	TRBJ2-1	TRBV5-6	TGTGCCAGCAGCTTGGGACCTAGCGGGAGGCCCAATGAGCAGTTCTTC	CASSLGPSGRPNEQFF
.	TRBD2	TRBJ2-5	TRBV27	TGTGCCAGCAGTCCAGGGACTAGCGGGAGAGAGACCCAGTACTTC	CASSPGTSGRETQYF
.	.	TRBJ2-3	TRBV28	TGTGCCAGCAGTCTACAGGTAGATACGCAGTATTTT	CASSLQVDTQYF
.	TRBD2	TRBJ2-3	TRBV6-5	TGTGCCAGCAGTTACCACAGCGGGGCTAGCACAGATACGCAGTATTTT	CASSYHSGASTDTQYF
.	.	TRBJ1-4	TRBV7-8	TGTGCCAGCAGCTTCCAGGGGTCACCAACTAATGAAAAACTGTTTTTT	CASSFQGSPTNEKLFF
.	.	TRBJ1-3	TRBV5-5	TGTGCCAGCAGCTTGGATGGGGCACCTGGAAACACCATATATTTT	CASSLDGAPGNTIYF
.	.	TRBJ2-3	TRBV6-5	TGTGCCAGCATGGGGCGGGTCGAAGATACGCAGTATTTT	CASMGRVEDTQYF
.	.	TRBJ2-7	TRBV10-1	TGCGCCAGCAGTGATGGGCCTGCCTACGAGCAGTACTTC	CASSDGPAYEQYF
.	.	TRBJ2-7	TRBV5-5	TGTGCCAGCACAGAACAGGGAAGCTCCTACGAGCAGTACTTC	CASTEQGSSYEQYF
.	.	TRBJ2-1	TRBV28	TGTGCCAGCAGTTTAGGAGTTGGTTTGTATGAGCAGTTCTTC	CASSLGVGLYEQFF
.	.	TRBJ2-7	TRBV2	TGTGCCAGCAGTCTGGGGAGTGAGGGATTTGACTACGAGCAGTACTTC	CASSLGSEGFDYEQYF
.	TRBD2	TRBJ2-3	TRBV10-1	TGCGCCAGCAGTGATCCCGTCAGCGGGGGCACAGATACGCAGTATTTT	CASSDPVSGGTDTQYF